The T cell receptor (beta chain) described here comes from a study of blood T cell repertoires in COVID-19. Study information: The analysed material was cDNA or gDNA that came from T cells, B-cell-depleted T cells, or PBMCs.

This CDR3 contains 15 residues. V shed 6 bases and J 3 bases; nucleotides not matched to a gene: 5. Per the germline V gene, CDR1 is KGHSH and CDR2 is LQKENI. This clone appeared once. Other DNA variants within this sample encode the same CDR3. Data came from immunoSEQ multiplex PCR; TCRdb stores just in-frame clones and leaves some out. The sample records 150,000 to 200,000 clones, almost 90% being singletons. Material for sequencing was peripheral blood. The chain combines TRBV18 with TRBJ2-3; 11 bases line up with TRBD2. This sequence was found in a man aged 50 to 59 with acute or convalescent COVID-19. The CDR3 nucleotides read TGTGCCAGCTCTCCAACTAGCGGGGGAACAGATACGCAGTATTTT. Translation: CASSPTSGGTDTQYF. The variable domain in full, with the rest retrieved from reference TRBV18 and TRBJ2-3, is NAGVMQNPRHLVRRRGQEARLRCSPMKGHSHVYWYRQLPEEGLKFMVYLQKENIIDESGMPKERFSAEFPKEGPSILRIQQVVRGDSAAYFCASSPTSGGTDTQYFGPGTRLTVL.